The rows below give T cell receptor beta chains drawn from one sample of a study of cytomegalovirus exposure and HLA in healthy donors. TCRdb keeps only in-frame clones here, not all; method: immunoSEQ multiplex PCR. The table includes fewer than 150,000 clones, approximately 79% detected once. The sequencing input was PBMCs. These TCRs come from a man aged 45-65 years in good health and CMV-seropositive. Both conserved end residues are part of each CDR3. A D gene is named only where the DNA matches it firmly. The listing skips clone size in some rows; elsewhere it reads once, few, many or a size class.

j_call d_call clone_size v_call cdr3_aa cdr3_nt
TRBJ2-1 TRBD2 . TRBV4-1 CASSQAGTRRNEQFF TGCGCCAGCAGCCAGGCCGGGACTAGGAGGAATGAGCAGTTCTTC
TRBJ2-2 . . TRBV6-6 CASSLGGGTGELFF TGTGCCAGCAGTCTAGGGGGGGGAACCGGGGAGCTGTTTTTT
TRBJ1-1 . . TRBV28 CASSLPGGTEAFF TGTGCCAGCAGTTTACCCGGTGGCACTGAAGCTTTCTTT
TRBJ2-1 TRBD2 once TRBV2 CASSRLAGESEQFF TGTGCCAGCTCCCGACTAGCGGGAGAGAGTGAGCAGTTCTTC
TRBJ2-1 . . TRBV11-3 CASSDGGSSYNEQFF TGTGCCAGCAGTGATGGGGGGAGCTCCTACAATGAGCAGTTCTTC
TRBJ1-1 TRBD1 . TRBV2 CASSPTGVAEAFF TGTGCCAGCAGTCCCACAGGGGTAGCTGAAGCTTTCTTT
TRBJ1-1 TRBD1 . TRBV28 CASSLIRTGSSEAFF TGTGCCAGCAGTCTAATAAGGACAGGGAGCTCTGAAGCTTTCTTT
TRBJ1-1 . few TRBV4-1 CASSPREGGTEAFF TGCGCCAGCAGCCCTCGGGAGGGGGGCACTGAAGCTTTCTTT
TRBJ2-4 . . TRBV5-1 CASSQGTKNIQYF TGCGCCAGCAGCCAGGGTACCAAAAACATTCAGTACTTC
TRBJ2-1 . . TRBV20-1 CSASASFVLFF TGCAGTGCTAGTGCGTCTTTTGTGCTATTCTTC
TRBJ1-2 . . TRBV15 CATSRDRSGSYGYTF TGTGCCACCAGCAGAGATAGGTCCGGGTCCTATGGCTACACCTTC
TRBJ1-3 . . TRBV5-8 CASSLTGKFFSGNTIYF TGTGCCAGCAGCTTAACAGGGAAATTCTTCTCTGGAAACACCATATATTTT
TRBJ1-2 . . TRBV11-2 CASSLAVAGGGGYTF TGTGCCAGCAGCTTAGCGGTTGCGGGGGGGGGTGGCTACACCTTC
TRBJ1-1 TRBD1 . TRBV9 CASSAETGAYAEAFF TGTGCCAGCAGCGCAGAAACAGGGGCATACGCTGAAGCTTTCTTT
TRBJ1-2 TRBD1 . TRBV11-2 CASSEGQGYGYTF TGTGCCAGCAGCGAGGGACAGGGTTATGGCTACACCTTC
TRBJ2-3 TRBD2 . TRBV29-1 CSVEGDTSGYTDTQYF TGCAGCGTCGAAGGGGATACTAGCGGCTACACAGATACGCAGTATTTT
TRBJ1-2 TRBD1 . TRBV14 CASSRGTVPNYGYTF TGTGCCAGCAGCCGTGGGACAGTTCCTAACTATGGCTACACCTTC
TRBJ2-3 . . TRBV27 CASKVSGTDTQYF TGTGCCAGCAAAGTTAGCGGCACAGATACGCAGTATTTT
TRBJ1-1 . . TRBV18 CASSPTGSDTEAFF TGTGCCAGCTCACCTACAGGGTCGGACACTGAAGCTTTCTTT
TRBJ2-3 TRBD1 few TRBV6-1 CASSGTSDRFDTQYF TGTGCCAGCAGCGGAACCTCGGACAGGTTCGATACGCAGTATTTT
TRBJ2-7 TRBD2 . TRBV4-1 CASSPTPGTSGSLYEQYF TGCGCCAGCAGCCCGACGCCCGGGACTAGCGGGAGTTTGTACGAGCAGTACTTC
TRBJ2-1 TRBD1 . TRBV18 CASSRDQGASEQFF TGTGCCAGCTCACGCGATCAGGGGGCAAGTGAGCAGTTCTTC
TRBJ2-3 TRBD2 . TRBV11-3 CASSSGLAGASSTDTQYF TGTGCCAGCAGCTCGGGACTAGCGGGGGCCTCTAGCACAGATACGCAGTATTTT
TRBJ1-2 . . TRBV19 CASSYGQPSLYGYTF TGTGCCAGTAGTTACGGACAGCCCTCCCTCTATGGCTACACCTTC
TRBJ2-1 TRBD2 . TRBV6-4 CASSVLAGGTFSYNEQFF TGTGCCAGCAGTGTTCTGGCGGGGGGGACCTTCTCCTACAATGAGCAGTTCTTC